These 27 T cell receptor beta chains were all obtained from the same sample, sequenced in a study of blood T cell repertoires in COVID-19. Only in-frame clones appear in the TCRdb table, and some are missing; sequencing was by immunoSEQ multiplex PCR. The data show about 270,000 clones, about 89% seen once. The sample comprised peripheral blood. These receptors came from a man between 45 and 60 years old with acute or convalescent COVID-19.

On this clone itself: One junction end disagrees with the germline gene, perhaps due to a read error. The chain has TRBV2 and TRBJ1-2; 10 nucleotides agree with TRBD1. The CDR3 is 15 residues long. Looked up from germline, CDR1 is SNHLY and CDR2 is FYNNEI. Here the CDR3 reads CASREDRGQGYGYTF. DNA for the CDR3: TGTGCCAGCAGGGAAGACAGGGGGCAGGGCTATGGCTACACCTTC.

This clone was detected only a few times. V and J are TRBV11-2 and TRBJ1-2; tentatively, D is TRBD1 (6 bases). Germline CDR1 is SGHAT and CDR2 is FQNNGV. Trimming cost V 3 bases and J 7 bases, with 6 bases left between them. The CDR3 has 11 residues. The DNA of the CDR3 is TGTGCCAGCAGCTTCAGGGGTGGCTACACCTTC. Translating it yields CASSFRGGYTF. Using reference TRBV11-2 and TRBJ1-2 for the parts outside the CDR3, the full variable domain is EAGVAQSPRYKIIEKRQSVAFWCNPISGHATLYWYQQILGQGPKLLIQFQNNGVVDDSQLPKDRFSAERLKGVDSTLKIQPAKLEDSAVYLCASSFRGGYTFGSGTRLTVV.

J is TRBJ1-2 and V is TRBV5-4; no clear D. The CDR3 length is 14 residues. The V gene lost 2 bases and the J gene lost 4 bases, with 12 bases spanning the gap. Germline V lookup: CDR1 SGHNT, CDR2 YYREEE (reference sequence). CDR3 DNA sequence: TGTGCCAGCAGCTTTTCCGGAGTAGTCTATGGCTACACCTTC. Protein product: CASSFSGVVYGYTF.

The V call is TRBV12-3 or TRBV12-4, the J call TRBJ2-1; the D is unclear. Trimming shortened V by 1 base and J by 8 bases, and 6 bases separated the two germline ends. This CDR3 is 12 amino acids long. The CDR3 is CASSLDRDEQFF. The CDR3 DNA is TGTGCCAGCAGTTTAGACAGAGATGAGCAGTTCTTC.

The chain employs TRBV12-5 and TRBJ2-5; 9 bases are shared with TRBD1. J was trimmed by 2 bases and V by 5 bases; bases with no gene match: 9. CDR1 LGHNT and CDR2 FRNRAP come from the germline V gene. This CDR3 is built from 16 residues. The CDR3 DNA reads as TGTGCTAGTGGTCCTTCTAGGGACAGGGAACAAGAGACCCAGTACTTC. It yields the protein CASGPSRDREQETQYF.

V usage is TRBV30 and J usage is TRBJ1-2, with 7 bases fitting TRBD1. This CDR3 region has 13 residues. Trimming took 0 bases from V and 5 from J; bases not matched to a gene: 3. CDR1 and CDR2 (germline): GTSNPN, SVGIG (reference sequence). The DNA of the CDR3 is TGTGCCTGGAGTGTAAAGGGGGCGTATGGCTACACCTTC. Translating gives CAWSVKGAYGYTF.

This chain links TRBV6-5 with TRBJ1-1; the match to TRBD1 covers 10 bases. This CDR3 region has 15 residues. V lost 6 bases, J lost 9 bases, and 13 bases stayed unmatched. The V gene's germline CDR1 is MNHEY and CDR2 SVGAGI. The DNA for the CDR3 is TGTGCCAGCAGCTATAACCCGGGACAGGGGATTCAAGCTTTCTTT. Protein: CASSYNPGQGIQAFF.

CDR3 sequence reads: CASWKGTTAYEQYF. For the CDR3, the DNA is TGTGCCAGCTGGAAGGGGACAACGGCTTACGAGCAGTACTTC. The chain links TRBV6-5 to TRBJ2-7; maybe TRBD1 (6 bases). The V end was cut by 8 bases, the J end by 4 bases, with 18 bases between. This CDR3 comprises 14 residues. Per the germline V gene, CDR1 is MNHEY and CDR2 is SVGAGI.

The chain links TRBV28 to TRBJ2-6, with D perhaps matching TRBD2 (5 bases). Germline V gene lookup returns CDR1 MDHEN and CDR2 SYDVKM. The CDR3 sequence is 17 residues long. V was pared by 5 bases and J by 0 bases, with 14 bases between. The CDR3 nucleotides read TGTGCCAGCAGTCTCGAAGGACTCATCTCTGGGGCCAACGTCCTGACTTTC. Translated: CASSLEGLISGANVLTF.

This CDR3 is CASSYQGPNSPLHF. CDR3 DNA: TGTGCCAGCAGTTACCAGGGTCCCAATTCACCCCTCCACTTT. The chain employs TRBV6-5 and TRBJ1-6, with TRBD1 as a possible D gene (5 bases). The V end lost 2 bases, the J end lost 7 bases, and 9 bases lay between the germline ends. The CDR3 has 14 residues. The germline CDR1 and CDR2 sequences are MNHEY and SVGAGI.

This chain joins TRBV3-1 (or the pseudogene TRBV3-2) and TRBJ1-2; no definite D call. The CDR3 covers 15 residues. The germline gives CDR1 LGHDT, CDR2 YNNKEL (reference sequence). The germline V and J ends were trimmed by 4 bases and 0 bases, with 12 bases remaining between them. In nucleotides, the CDR3 is TGTGCCAGCAGCCCCACCGGCGGAGCTAACTATGGCTACACCTTC. Residues: CASSPTGGANYGYTF.

The CDR3, as DNA: TGTGCCTGGAGTCGGGGACAGGGGATGAACACTGAAGCTTTCTTT. Protein product: CAWSRGQGMNTEAFF. The genes are TRBV30 and TRBJ1-1; 10 nucleotides line up with TRBD1. V gave up 2 bases and J gave up 0 bases; unmatched junction bases: 3. The germline V gene has CDR1 GTSNPN and CDR2 SVGIG (reference sequence). The CDR3 runs to 15 residues.

This chain connects TRBV12-5 to TRBJ2-1; D is unresolved. There are 11 residues in the CDR3. The ends were cut back, 7 bases at V and 6 bases at J, with 7 bases in the middle. Germline V gene sequence: CDR1 LGHNT, CDR2 FRNRAP. The DNA of the CDR3 is TGTGCTAGTGAGCAACTCAATGAGCAGTTCTTC. Translated: CASEQLNEQFF.

This chain links TRBV5-4 with TRBJ1-1; 11 positions match TRBD1. There are 18 residues in the CDR3. The germline CDR1 and CDR2 sequences are SGHNT and YYREEE (reference sequence). V lost 6 bases and J lost 0; bases outside the gene matches: 13. The CDR3, as DNA: TGTGCCAGCATGAAAGGGACCCGGACAGGGGGCGTGAACACTGAAGCTTTCTTT. This translates into CASMKGTRTGGVNTEAFF.

The rearrangement uses TRBV7-6 and TRBJ1-1; no clear D. The germline CDR1 and CDR2 sequences are SGHVS and FNYEAQ. The length of the CDR3 is 16 residues. V lost 1 base and J 4 bases, leaving 16 bases between the germline ends. This CDR3 is CASSLGYGGKGTEAFF. The DNA of the CDR3 is TGTGCCAGCAGCTTAGGCTATGGAGGGAAGGGCACTGAAGCTTTCTTT.

The rearrangement uses TRBV13 and TRBJ2-1; maybe TRBD1 (5 bases). Germline loops: CDR1 PRHDT, CDR2 FYEKMQ (reference sequence). Between the trimmed V and J ends, which lost 4 bases and 2 bases, there was a span of 18 bases. This CDR3 has 17 residues. The CDR3 DNA follows: TGTGCCAGCAGCTCCAGGCTGGGGCAGGGCCCCTACAATGAGCAGTTCTTC. Its translation: CASSSRLGQGPYNEQFF.

The genes are TRBV5-1 and TRBJ1-6; D is ambiguous. V lost 0 bases and J lost 7, with 8 bases in between. The CDR3 spans 14 residues. From germline, CDR1 is SGHRS and CDR2 YFSETQ. CDR3 nucleotide sequence: TGCGCCAGCAGCTTGGGACAAAAAAATTCACCCCTCCACTTT. Encoded protein: CASSLGQKNSPLHF.

The gene calls are TRBV11-2 and TRBJ2-5, with 7 bases fitting TRBD2. The CDR3 sequence is 17 residues long. Trimming took 1 base from V and 1 from J; bases not matched to a gene: 9. Per germline, CDR1 SGHAT and CDR2 FQNNGV. CDR3 in DNA: TGTGCCAGCAGCTTAGTGGGGAGCGGGGAGTTCCAAGAGACCCAGTACTTC. Amino acid sequence: CASSLVGSGEFQETQYF.

V is TRBV12-3 or TRBV12-4 and J is TRBJ1-5, with D unresolved. V lost 5 bases to trimming and J lost 3 bases, with 8 bases between them. This CDR3 spans 13 amino acids. CDR3 protein: CASSPRPNQPQHF. DNA for the CDR3: TGTGCCAGCAGTCCGCGTCCCAATCAGCCCCAGCATTTT.

The V and J genes are TRBV30 and TRBJ2-3, with 10 bases identical to TRBD2. Germline CDR1 and CDR2: GTSNPN and SVGIG (reference sequence). CDR3 length equals 15 residues. V shed 0 bases, J shed 1 base, and the junction held 1 base outside the gene matches. The CDR3 DNA reads TGTGCCTGGAGTGTCGGGACTAGCGGCACAGATACGCAGTATTTT. Residues: CAWSVGTSGTDTQYF.

The CDR3, as DNA: TGCGCCAGCAGTGATAGTGGCGGGGGCTACGAGCAGTACTTC. It translates to CASSDSGGGYEQYF. The chain recombines TRBV10-2 with TRBJ2-7, with 7 bases lining up with TRBD2. The CDR3 runs 14 residues. V dropped 3 bases and J dropped 3; count of bases not matched to a gene: 5. Germline lookup yields CDR1 WSHSY and CDR2 SAAADI.

CDR3 in DNA: TGTGCCAGCAGCGGGACAGGAAGTAACTACGAGCAGTACTTC. Translating it yields CASSGTGSNYEQYF. J is TRBJ2-7 and V is TRBV5-5; 8 bases are a match to TRBD1. V lost 4 bases and J lost 3; bases outside the gene matches: 6. Germline CDR1 reads SGHKS; CDR2 reads YYEKEE (reference sequence). This CDR3 spans 14 amino acids.

The chain links TRBV3-1 (or the pseudogene TRBV3-2) to TRBJ2-7; possible D gene TRBD1, 6 bases. Germline CDR1 reads LGHDT; CDR2 reads YNNKEL (reference sequence). The CDR3 contains 12 residues. The ends were cut back, 3 bases at V and 6 bases at J, with 9 bases in the middle. The CDR3 loop reads CASSQGAGEQYF. The CDR3, as DNA: TGTGCCAGCAGCCAGGGGGCCGGCGAGCAGTACTTC.

The chain has TRBV2 and TRBJ1-4; 9 nucleotides agree with TRBD1. CDR3 size: 13 residues. Germline V lookup: CDR1 SNHLY, CDR2 FYNNEI. The junction had 4 bases not matched to a gene; V was cut back by 6 bases and J by 8 bases. CDR3 amino acids: CASRDRGREKLFF. Here the CDR3 DNA reads TGTGCCAGCAGGGACAGGGGAAGAGAAAAACTGTTTTTT.

This clone was observed a single time. This chain connects TRBV7-6 to TRBJ1-5; 11 nucleotides match TRBD1. This CDR3 region has 17 residues. The germline V gene encodes CDR1 SGHVS and CDR2 FNYEAQ. V lost 5 bases to trimming and J lost 4 bases; unmatched junction nucleotides: 10. CDR3 protein: CASSPRRGQGDNQPQHF. CDR3 bases: TGTGCCAGCAGCCCCCGCCGGGGACAGGGGGATAATCAGCCCCAGCATTTT.

The chain recombines TRBV27 with TRBJ1-1; D is undetermined. The CDR3 is 14 residues long. Trimming removed 3 bases at V and 5 bases at J, with 13 bases between. Germline V gives CDR1 MNHEY, CDR2 SMNVEV (reference sequence). This chain's CDR3 is CASSFVGFSTEAFF. The CDR3 coding sequence is TGTGCCAGCAGTTTCGTCGGGTTTTCGACTGAAGCTTTCTTT.

This chain links TRBV2 with TRBJ2-7; D is ambiguous. The CDR3 has 14 amino acids. Trimming stripped 2 bases from V and 1 base from J, with 9 bases between. Per the germline V gene, CDR1 is SNHLY and CDR2 is FYNNEI. The CDR3, as DNA: TGTGCCAGCAGTGAAAATGGCGGTTCCTACGAGCAGTACTTC. It is translated as CASSENGGSYEQYF.